What follows are 8 T cell receptor beta chains derived from one specimen sequenced in a study of blood T cell repertoires in COVID-19. Profiling relied on immunoSEQ multiplex PCR, and the TCRdb table lists in-frame clones only, not all of them. This table holds about 80,000 clones, about four fifths found once. The sequencing input was peripheral blood. These receptors were obtained from a middle-aged woman with active or convalescent COVID-19.

The chain employs TRBV6-1 and TRBJ1-1, with a weak D call TRBD1 (6 bases). Germline V gene data show CDR1 as MNHNS and CDR2 as SASEGT. The length of the CDR3 is 16 residues. V was clipped by 3 bases and J by 0 bases, with 14 bases between them. The CDR3 reads CASSDPGRGMNTEAFF. The CDR3, as DNA: TGTGCCAGCAGTGACCCTGGTAGGGGGATGAACACTGAAGCTTTCTTT.

CDR3 coding DNA: TGTGCCAGTAAAACTTGGAACACTGAAGCTTTCTTT. It specifies CASKTWNTEAFF. The rearrangement uses TRBV19 and TRBJ1-1; D is ambiguous. There are 12 residues in the CDR3. Germline CDR1 LNHDA, CDR2 SQIVND (reference sequence). V lost 7 bases to trimming and J lost 1 base, with 7 bases between them.

The V and J genes are TRBV16 and TRBJ2-3; 7 bases agree with TRBD1. The germline gives CDR1 KGHSY, CDR2 FQNENV. CDR3 length: 15 amino acids. Trimming took 2 bases from V and 1 from J; bases not matched to a gene: 3. The CDR3 DNA sequence: TGTGCCAGCAGCCAACCCGGACAGGGCACAGATACGCAGTATTTT. Translating it yields CASSQPGQGTDTQYF.

The chain couples TRBV4-1 to TRBJ1-4; D unclear. The ends were cut back, 3 bases at V and 2 bases at J, with 13 bases in the middle. The CDR3 runs to 16 residues. The germline gives CDR1 MGHRA, CDR2 YSYEKL. The CDR3 loop reads CASSHEGGSTNEKLFF. For the CDR3, the DNA is TGCGCCAGCAGCCATGAGGGAGGTTCTACTAATGAAAAACTGTTTTTT.

The chain carries TRBV7-2 and TRBJ1-3; 9 nucleotides align to TRBD1. The CDR3 has 18 residues. Germline CDR1 and CDR2: SGHTA and FQGNSA. The V and J ends lost 1 base and 0 bases, in that order; junction bases with no gene match: 7. CDR3 bases: TGTGCCAGCAGCTTAGGGGTAGGACAGGGGTTCTCTGGAAACACCATATATTTT. This gives the protein CASSLGVGQGFSGNTIYF.

This chain links TRBV18 with TRBJ2-6; D gene ambiguous. This CDR3 spans 16 amino acids. Germline V gene lookup returns CDR1 KGHSH and CDR2 LQKENI. Between the trimmed V and J ends, which lost 6 bases and 0 bases, there was a span of 12 bases. CDR3 in amino acids: CASSELSLSGANVLTF. CDR3 sequence (DNA): TGTGCCAGCTCTGAACTTTCCCTCTCTGGGGCCAACGTCCTGACTTTC.

The chain couples TRBV6-5 to TRBJ1-3; the match to TRBD1 covers 7 bases. V lost 2 bases, J lost 3 bases, and 4 bases stayed unmatched. The CDR3 totals 15 residues. Per germline, CDR1 MNHEY and CDR2 SVGAGI. This CDR3 is CASSYAGQFGNTIYF. In nucleotides, the CDR3 is TGTGCCAGCAGTTACGCGGGACAGTTTGGAAACACCATATATTTT.

The rearrangement links TRBV28 to TRBJ2-7, with TRBD1 matching 9 bases. The CDR3 consists of 15 residues. The germline V gene encodes CDR1 MDHEN and CDR2 SYDVKM. The J segment lost 2 bases and the V segment lost 4 bases, leaving 6 bases of the junction unmatched. The CDR3 bases are TGTGCCAGCAGTTCTCCAGGGACAGGGACCTACGAGCAGTACTTC. It yields the protein CASSSPGTGTYEQYF.